Listed below are T cell receptor beta chains from one sample, sequenced in a study of blood T cell repertoires in COVID-19. Measured with immunoSEQ multiplex PCR; TCRdb has only the in-frame clones, and not every one. The table has approximately 78,000 clones, around 90% seen once. The sample was peripheral blood. The origin of the receptors is a man aged 50 to 60 with acute or convalescent COVID-19. CDR3s include the opening cysteine and the closing phenylalanine or tryptophan. D genes are given only for firm matches. Size values are once, few and many counts, or a class for expanded clones, and some rows have none.

cdr3_nt | cdr3_aa | j_call | v_call | clone_size | d_call
TGTGCCACCAGCAGAGTCAGAGGAGATACGCAGTATTTT | CATSRVRGDTQYF | TRBJ2-3 | TRBV15 | . | .
TGTGCCAGCAGCCAAGCCCAAACCTACGAGCAGTACTTC | CASSQAQTYEQYF | TRBJ2-7 | TRBV3-1/TRBV3-2 | . | .
TGTGCCAGCACCAACAGGGGTCTCTCCTACGAGCAGTACTTC | CASTNRGLSYEQYF | TRBJ2-7 | TRBV25-1 | once | TRBD1
TGTGCCAGCAGCTCTTCCCGCGGCTCTGAAGCTTTCTTT | CASSSSRGSEAFF | TRBJ1-1 | TRBV7-8 | . | .
TGTGCCAGCAGCTTCCTAGCGGAGATCACCGGGGAGCTGTTTTTT | CASSFLAEITGELFF | TRBJ2-2 | TRBV11-2 | . | TRBD2
TGTGCCAGCAGCTCGGGGCTGACTAGTGCTCCTAGGGAGCAGTACTTC | CASSSGLTSAPREQYF | TRBJ2-7 | TRBV7-2 | . | .
TGTGCCAGCAGCCAAGCGCGGCGGGCGCAGTATTTT | CASSQARRAQYF | TRBJ2-3 | TRBV3-1/TRBV3-2 | . | .
TGTGCCAGCAGGTGGACAGGGAGTAGCAATCAGCCCCAGCATTTT | CASRWTGSSNQPQHF | TRBJ1-5 | TRBV6-5 | . | TRBD1
TGTGCCAGCTCACCGCTAGCTAATGAAAAACTGTTTTTT | CASSPLANEKLFF | TRBJ1-4 | TRBV18 | once | .
TGTGCCTGCTGGTATTCCGGGACAGGGGACGAGCAGTACTTC | CACWYSGTGDEQYF | TRBJ2-7 | TRBV30 | . | TRBD1
TGTGCCAGCACCACTAGCGGGTTGACAGATACGCAGTATTTT | CASTTSGLTDTQYF | TRBJ2-3 | TRBV3-1/TRBV3-2 | . | TRBD2
TGTGCCAGCAGCTTTAGCGGGGGGTATTACAATGAGCAGTTCTTC | CASSFSGGYYNEQFF | TRBJ2-1 | TRBV7-9 | . | TRBD2
TGCGCCAGCAGCCCCCCCGGGACTGGAAACACCATATATTTT | CASSPPGTGNTIYF | TRBJ1-3 | TRBV5-1 | . | .
TGTGCCAGCAGTGAGCAGGGATGGGGCTCCTACGAGCAGTACTTC | CASSEQGWGSYEQYF | TRBJ2-7 | TRBV6-1 | once | .
TGTGCCACAACGGCAGGTGATGGCTACACCTTC | CATTAGDGYTF | TRBJ1-2 | TRBV6-6 | . | .
TGTGCCAGCAGTGGACAGGGAGGTGGAAACACCATATATTTT | CASSGQGGGNTIYF | TRBJ1-3 | TRBV2 | . | TRBD1
TGTGCCAGCAGACGGACAGGAACTTCAACTAATGAAAAACTGTTTTTT | CASRRTGTSTNEKLFF | TRBJ1-4 | TRBV2 | . | TRBD1
TGTGCCAGCAGCCAAGATGCTACGGCAGGGCGATTTTATGGCTACACCTTC | CASSQDATAGRFYGYTF | TRBJ1-2 | TRBV3-1/TRBV3-2 | . | .
TGTGCCAGTAGCTTCGCCAGGGGAGAGTACGAGCAGTACTTC | CASSFARGEYEQYF | TRBJ2-7 | TRBV19 | . | .
TGTGCCAGCAGCTTGCGCCCAGGGGCTAGTGAAGCTTTCTTT | CASSLRPGASEAFF | TRBJ1-1 | TRBV5-5 | few | .
TGTGCCAGCAGCCCACGGACTAGCGGGGGGCACTCCTACAATGAGCAGTTCTTC | CASSPRTSGGHSYNEQFF | TRBJ2-1 | TRBV11-2 | . | TRBD2
TGTGCCAGCAGCCAAGGACTAGCGGCCCGCACAGATACGCAGTATTTT | CASSQGLAARTDTQYF | TRBJ2-3 | TRBV14 | . | TRBD2
TGTGCCAGCAGCTCACAGGGGTTGAACACTGAAGCTTTCTTT | CASSSQGLNTEAFF | TRBJ1-1 | TRBV7-9 | . | TRBD1
TGCGCCAGCAGCTTGAGACAGGGCGTTACTGAAGCTTTCTTT | CASSLRQGVTEAFF | TRBJ1-1 | TRBV5-1 | . | TRBD1
TGTGCCAGCAGTGGACAGGTCTCAGGGGAGCAGTACTTC | CASSGQVSGEQYF | TRBJ2-7 | TRBV6-2/TRBV6-3 | . | TRBD1
TGTGCCAGCAGCCAATGGGGGGACTACGAGCAGTACTTC | CASSQWGDYEQYF | TRBJ2-7 | TRBV3-1/TRBV3-2 | . | .
TGTGCCAGCAGCCCAGTAGCGGGGGCCCATACCGGGGAGCTGTTTTTT | CASSPVAGAHTGELFF | TRBJ2-2 | TRBV7-3 | . | TRBD2
TGTGCCAGCAGCTTAGGGGGGGGTACAGATACGCAGTATTTT | CASSLGGGTDTQYF | TRBJ2-3 | TRBV13 | . | .
TGTGCCAGCAGCGTAGCTGGGGTGGGGACAAGTAACACCGGGGAGCTGTTTTTT | CASSVAGVGTSNTGELFF | TRBJ2-2 | TRBV9 | . | .
TGCGCCAGCAGCTTAGACCGACAGGTGTCCGGAGAAAAACTGTTTTTT | CASSLDRQVSGEKLFF | TRBJ1-4 | TRBV5-1 | . | .
TGTGCCATCAGTTATCAGGGATACGCAGATACGCAGTATTTT | CAISYQGYADTQYF | TRBJ2-3 | TRBV10-3 | . | .
TGTGCCAGCAGTGAAAGGGAGAGGGATGAAGCTTTCTTT | CASSERERDEAFF | TRBJ1-1 | TRBV6-1 | once | .
TGCGCCAGCAGCTTGGCAGGGGACACTGAAGCTTTCTTT | CASSLAGDTEAFF | TRBJ1-1 | TRBV5-1 | . | .
TGTGCCAGCATGGAGGTGGGACTTATGAAGACCCAGTACTTC | CASMEVGLMKTQYF | TRBJ2-5 | TRBV6-5 | . | .
TGTGCCAGCAGCCAAGGGACTAGCGGGGGGGGCACAGATACGCAGTATTTT | CASSQGTSGGGTDTQYF | TRBJ2-3 | TRBV4-2 | . | TRBD2
TGTGCCAGCAGCGTAGTTCAGGGGACCGGAGATACGCAGTATTTT | CASSVVQGTGDTQYF | TRBJ2-3 | TRBV9 | . | .
TGTGCCAGCAGCTTGGGGGGGTCAGACTACGAGCAGTACTTC | CASSLGGSDYEQYF | TRBJ2-7 | TRBV11-2 | few | TRBD2
TGCGCCAGCAGCTTGGGACAGGGTGGAGAGACCCAGTACTTC | CASSLGQGGETQYF | TRBJ2-5 | TRBV5-1 | . | TRBD1
TGTGCCAGCAGTGACGGACCGGGACAGGGGCCCGGGGAGCTGTTTTTT | CASSDGPGQGPGELFF | TRBJ2-2 | TRBV6-4 | many | TRBD1
TGCGCCAGCAGCCAAGATAACGGGAACACTGAAGCTTTCTTT | CASSQDNGNTEAFF | TRBJ1-1 | TRBV4-1 | few | .
TGTGCCAGCTCCCATAGGGACAGCAACTATGGCTACACCTTC | CASSHRDSNYGYTF | TRBJ1-2 | TRBV18 | . | TRBD1
TGTGCCAGCAGCCCTGGACACGCTGAAGCTTTCTTT | CASSPGHAEAFF | TRBJ1-1 | TRBV25-1 | . | .
TGTGCCAGCAGCCCCAACGGAGGGACCGTGCGGGAGCAGTACTTC | CASSPNGGTVREQYF | TRBJ2-7 | TRBV4-2 | . | .
TGTGCCAGCAGTTCGACTAGCGGCTACGAGCAGTACTTC | CASSSTSGYEQYF | TRBJ2-7 | TRBV13 | . | TRBD2